This TCR beta chain was sequenced for a study of blood T cell repertoires in COVID-19. Overall study: Acute and convalescent COVID-19 specimens originated in the United States, Italy and Spain. In each case, the material was cDNA or gDNA derived from T cells, B-cell-depleted T cells, or PBMCs.

The CDR3 totals 14 residues. V gave up 4 bases and J gave up 8 bases, with 16 bases separating them. CDR1 and CDR2 (germline): SGHNT, YYREEE (reference sequence). In the study's own analysis: Amplifying reference gene primers gave estimates of nucleated cell counts. Profiling relied on immunoSEQ multiplex PCR, and the TCRdb table lists in-frame clones only, not all of them. The V and J calls and the clone size are those of that table, but D and trimming were determined from the DNA. The table shows around 110,000 clones, with just under 80% occurring only once. The material sequenced was peripheral blood. The sequence derives from a man aged 60 to 75 with active or convalescent COVID-19. The chain combines TRBV5-4 with TRBJ2-1, with a tentative D call TRBD2 (5 bases). CDR3 protein: CASSLGGASYEQFF. The CDR3 coding sequence is TGTGCCAGCAGCCTCGGAGGCGCGTCATATGAGCAGTTCTTC.